These 30 T cell receptor beta chains were sequenced from one sample in a study of vaccination effects on CD4 cells after COVID-19. Sequenced by immunoSEQ multiplex PCR; TCRdb stores in-frame clones only, minus some. The sample has more than 13,000 clones, around 75% seen once. CD4+ T cells specific for antigen were expanded with viral peptide pools by the ViraFEST assay before sequencing. Isolation of CD4+ T cells took place after less than 12 days of culture. PCR confirmed that the person was infected with SARS-CoV-2 between March and December 2020. The vaccine given was either BNT162b2 or mRNA-1273, in two doses. Which antigens these TCRs recognize remains unknown. The material sequenced was CD4+ T cells from PBMCs cultured with HCoV-NL63 spike peptides, taken after COVID-19 vaccination. Receptor source: a human donor who had a prior SARS-CoV-2 infection.

This clone was counted between two and nine times. V gene TRBV11-2 combines with J gene TRBJ2-7, with D uncertain. The germline gives CDR1 SGHAT, CDR2 FQNNGV. V lost 0 bases, J lost 3 bases, and 9 bases lay in between. CDR3 length equals 14 residues. CDR3 region: CASSLELQSYEQYF. The CDR3 DNA reads TGTGCCAGCAGCTTAGAGCTTCAAAGCTACGAGCAGTACTTC.

The rearrangement uses TRBV5-1 and TRBJ2-3; D gene uncertain. Per germline, CDR1 SGHRS and CDR2 YFSETQ. There are 13 residues in the CDR3. V was trimmed by 0 bases and J by 0 bases, leaving 2 bases between them. This CDR3 reads CASSLGSTDTQYF. The DNA of the CDR3 is TGCGCCAGCAGCTTGGGGAGCACAGATACGCAGTATTTT. The full variable domain, rest sourced from reference TRBV5-1 and TRBJ2-3, is KAGVTQTPRYLIKTRGQQVTLSCSPISGHRSVSWYQQTPGQGLQFLFEYFSETQRNKGNFPGRFSGRQFSNSRSEMNVSTLELGDSALYLCASSLGSTDTQYFGPGTRLTVL.

This clone was picked up a small number of times. The V and J genes are TRBV3-1 (or the pseudogene TRBV3-2) and TRBJ2-3, with D unclear. The CDR3 is 14 residues long. Looked up from germline, CDR1 is LGHDT and CDR2 is YNNKEL (reference sequence). Trimming stripped 1 base from V and 0 bases from J, with 5 bases between. CDR3 protein: CASSQGHSTDTQYF. The CDR3 bases are TGTGCCAGCAGCCAAGGGCACAGCACAGATACGCAGTATTTT.

This chain connects TRBV6-2 or TRBV6-3 to TRBJ1-5, with D unresolved. V lost 2 bases to trimming and J lost 7 bases, with 9 bases between them. This CDR3 region has 13 residues. Germline CDR1 is MNHEY and CDR2 is SVGEGT. The CDR3 nucleotides read TGTGCCAGCAGTTACCTCCCGAAGCAGCCCCAGCATTTT. Encoded protein: CASSYLPKQPQHF.

CDR3 sequence (DNA): TGTGCCAGCTCACCAGGGCAAGACACTGAAGCTTTCTTT. It is translated as CASSPGQDTEAFF. This chain connects TRBV18 to TRBJ1-1; D remains ambiguous. The CDR3 has 13 residues. Germline V gene sequence: CDR1 KGHSH, CDR2 LQKENI. Trimming pared 2 bases from V and 3 bases from J, leaving 7 bases between.

V usage is TRBV2 and J usage is TRBJ1-4; unclear D gene. The ends were cut back, 6 bases at V and 4 bases at J, with 21 bases in the middle. The length of the CDR3 is 17 residues. The germline V gene encodes CDR1 SNHLY and CDR2 FYNNEI. The CDR3 bases are TGTGCCAGCAGAATTTCATATGGCGAAACGGTTAATGAAAAACTGTTTTTT. It yields the protein CASRISYGETVNEKLFF. Complete variable domain (other parts from reference TRBV2 and TRBJ1-4): EPEVTQTPSHQVTQMGQEVILRCVPISNHLYFYWYRQILGQKVEFLVSFYNNEISEKSEIFDDQFSVERPDGSNFTLKIRSTKLEDSAMYFCASRISYGETVNEKLFFGSGTQLSVL.

This clone was observed a few times. The V call is TRBV19, the J call TRBJ1-3; no firm D call. The germline V gene encodes CDR1 LNHDA and CDR2 SQIVND (reference sequence). CDR3 length equals 15 residues. V was shortened by 3 bases and J by 0 bases, with 9 bases between the two germline ends. CDR3 DNA sequence: TGTGCCAGTAGTATCGGGAGTTACTCTGGAAACACCATATATTTT. Its translation: CASSIGSYSGNTIYF.

The DNA of the CDR3 is TGCGCCAGCAGGGGACAGCCCTCAAGCTCCTACGAGCAGTACTTC. It encodes CASRGQPSSSYEQYF. The chain links TRBV5-1 to TRBJ2-7; 7 bases are shared with TRBD1. The CDR3 is 15 amino acids. The V segment lost 5 bases and the J segment 0 bases; nucleotides outside the gene matches: 8. Germline V CDR1 and CDR2: SGHRS, YFSETQ.

This clone was seen only a few times. V usage is TRBV12-3 or TRBV12-4 and J usage is TRBJ2-5, with D uncertain. The V end was cut by 4 bases, the J end by 7 bases, with 13 bases between. The length of the CDR3 is 13 residues. The CDR3 nucleotides are TGTGCCAGCAGTTGGGTCCGTCTTGGGACCCAGTACTTC. Translated: CASSWVRLGTQYF.

The chain recombines TRBV19 with TRBJ2-1; 8 bases align to TRBD1. Germline V gives CDR1 LNHDA, CDR2 SQIVND (reference sequence). This CDR3 region has 15 residues. V shed 0 bases and J 7 bases; nucleotides not matched to a gene: 5. The CDR3 DNA is TGTGCCAGTAGTATAGAGACAGGGGACCTAAATGAGCAGTTCTTC. As protein: CASSIETGDLNEQFF.

In this sample, this clone turned up a few times. The J gene is TRBJ2-3, the V gene TRBV6-2 or TRBV6-3; the match to TRBD2 covers 7 bases. The CDR3 covers 15 residues. V was clipped by 6 bases and J by 5 bases; unmatched bases: 11. Germline V gene sequence: CDR1 MNHEY, CDR2 SVGEGT. This CDR3 reads CASRPGLGREDTQYF. Here the CDR3 DNA reads TGTGCCAGCAGGCCTGGACTAGGGCGGGAAGATACGCAGTATTTT.

This chain links TRBV5-1 with TRBJ2-1, with TRBD2 matching 12 bases. The germline V gene has CDR1 SGHRS and CDR2 YFSETQ. The junction had 11 bases not matched to a gene; V was cut back by 0 bases and J by 4 bases. CDR3 length equals 19 residues. The CDR3 protein is CASSLDGGGLAGRYNEQFF. As DNA, the CDR3 is TGCGCCAGCAGCTTGGACGGGGGCGGACTAGCGGGACGTTACAATGAGCAGTTCTTC.

The gene calls are TRBV23-1 and TRBJ2-5; D remains unclear. TRBV23-1 is known as an ORF, though its function is uncertain. Trimming took 3 bases from V and 3 from J, leaving 8 bases between them. The CDR3 contains 13 residues. The CDR3 sequence is CASSQKGKETQYF. CDR3 coding DNA: TGCGCCAGCAGTCAGAAAGGGAAAGAGACCCAGTACTTC.

The chain recombines TRBV27 with TRBJ1-5; D is unclear. Per germline, CDR1 MNHEY and CDR2 SMNVEV (reference sequence). The CDR3 covers 15 residues. Trimming pared 2 bases from V and 7 bases from J, leaving 15 bases between. The DNA of the CDR3 is TGTGCCAGCAGTTTAGACAAGTGGAGAGTCCAGCCCCAGCATTTT. Amino acids: CASSLDKWRVQPQHF.

This chain links TRBV2 with TRBJ2-7; no definite D call. Trimming stripped 3 bases from V and 2 bases from J, with 5 bases between. The germline V gene encodes CDR1 SNHLY and CDR2 FYNNEI. The CDR3 sequence is 12 residues long. The CDR3 DNA is TGTGCCAGCAGTGACGAGACCTACGAGCAGTACTTC. This translates into CASSDETYEQYF.

The chain recombines TRBV30 with TRBJ2-7; 12 nucleotides agree with TRBD1. The CDR3 covers 16 residues. J gave up 5 bases and V 2 bases, and 10 bases lay outside the gene matches. Germline assignment: CDR1 GTSNPN and CDR2 SVGIG (reference sequence). DNA for the CDR3: TGTGCCTGGAGTAACGGAGGGACAGGGGGCCTCCACGAGCAGTACTTC. It is translated as CAWSNGGTGGLHEQYF.

This chain links TRBV12-3 or TRBV12-4 with TRBJ2-1, with D perhaps TRBD2 (5 bases). This CDR3 contains 12 residues. V was trimmed by 2 bases and J by 11 bases, leaving 10 bases between them. The CDR3 is CASSLILGKQFF. The CDR3 DNA reads as TGTGCCAGCAGTTTAATCCTCGGGAAGCAGTTCTTC.

The chain links TRBV5-4 to TRBJ2-3; D perhaps matches TRBD1 (6 bases). Trimming pared 1 base from V and 4 bases from J, leaving 13 bases between. Germline V gives CDR1 SGHNT, CDR2 YYREEE (reference sequence). The CDR3 consists of 15 residues. The DNA of the CDR3 is TGTGCCAGCAGCTTGAGGTACAGGGTAGCAGATACGCAGTATTTT. It translates to CASSLRYRVADTQYF.

This clone is a singleton in its sample. This rearrangement joins TRBV6-1 to TRBJ1-1; D ambiguous. The germline gives CDR1 MNHNS, CDR2 SASEGT. V was cut by 4 bases and J by 1 base, with 16 bases left in between. This CDR3 comprises 16 residues. The CDR3: CASSAALPQTNTEAFF. The CDR3 DNA follows: TGTGCCAGCAGTGCCGCGTTACCTCAGACGAACACTGAAGCTTTCTTT.

V usage is TRBV10-3 and J usage is TRBJ2-7; D unclear. CDR1 ENHRY and CDR2 SYGVKD come from the germline V gene. The CDR3 spans 12 residues. Between the trimmed V and J ends, which lost 0 bases and 6 bases, there was a span of 6 bases. In DNA, the CDR3 is TGTGCCATCAGTGAGTCTTGGGGCGAGCAGTACTTC. It specifies CAISESWGEQYF.

The chain combines TRBV11-2 with TRBJ2-4, with TRBD2 matching 7 bases. Germline CDR1 and CDR2: SGHAT and FQNNGV. The CDR3 has 17 residues. V was pared by 2 bases and J by 4 bases, with 11 bases of the junction left unmatched. The CDR3 DNA reads TGTGCCAGCAGCTTATCGGGAGGTAGCGGAGAGAAAAACATTCAGTACTTC. Protein: CASSLSGGSGEKNIQYF.

About this clone: An end of the junction does not agree with germline; a read error may underlie this. V and J are TRBV29-1 and TRBJ2-5; 8 bases are a match to TRBD2. The CDR3 runs to 14 residues. Germline CDR1 is SQVTM and CDR2 is ANQGSEA. This CDR3 reads CSVKDSGVGETQYF. The CDR3 coding sequence is TGCAGCGTTAAAGATAGCGGGGTCGGGGAGACCCAGTACTTC.

This chain links TRBV9 with TRBJ2-7, with D unclear. Deletions cut 2 bases from V and 0 bases from J, with 12 bases between. Germline V CDR1 and CDR2: SGDLS, YYNGEE. This CDR3 is built from 15 residues. CDR3 bases: TGTGCCAGCAGCGTGGGCTCATATTACTCCTACGAGCAGTACTTC. Amino acid sequence: CASSVGSYYSYEQYF.

As DNA, the CDR3 is TGCGCCAGCAGTCTTTTCAGGGAATCTTACTACGAGCAGTACTTC. Amino acids: CASSLFRESYYEQYF. This chain uses TRBV4-3 with TRBJ2-7, with D maybe TRBD1 (5 bases). Germline assignment: CDR1 LGHNA and CDR2 YSLEER. CDR3 size: 15 residues. Trimming removed 6 bases at V and 3 bases at J, with 18 bases between.

The genes are TRBV5-1 and TRBJ2-1; D unresolved. Trimming took off 0 bases at V and 6 bases at J, with 7 bases between the two ends. The CDR3 is made up of 13 amino acids. From germline, CDR1 is SGHRS and CDR2 YFSETQ. CDR3 sequence reads: CASSLGLGNEQFF. CDR3 nucleotide sequence: TGCGCCAGCAGCTTGGGACTGGGCAATGAGCAGTTCTTC.

The chain links TRBV24-1 to TRBJ2-7, with TRBD2 identical over 8 bases. CDR1 KGHDR and CDR2 SFDVKD come from the germline V gene. V lost 5 bases and J lost 0; bases outside the gene matches: 5. The CDR3 contains 15 residues. The CDR3 sequence is CATSGGTRISYEQYF. CDR3 in DNA: TGTGCCACCAGTGGAGGGACTAGGATCTCCTACGAGCAGTACTTC.

V usage is TRBV4-2 and J usage is TRBJ1-5, with a possible D match to TRBD1 (5 bases). Deletions cut 2 bases from V and 0 bases from J, with 14 bases between. There are 17 residues in the CDR3. Per the germline V gene, CDR1 is LGHNA and CDR2 is YNFKEQ. Written as DNA, the CDR3 is TGTGCCAGCAGCCAAAGCGGGGGGGGACCTAGCAATCAGCCCCAGCATTTT. Amino acids: CASSQSGGGPSNQPQHF.

The chain has TRBV5-6 and TRBJ1-1; no reliable D call. Trimming cost V 2 bases and J 11 bases, with 10 bases left between them. Germline lookup yields CDR1 SGHDT and CDR2 YYEEEE. The CDR3 spans 11 residues. CDR3 coding DNA: TGTGCCAGCAGCTTCTCGACCGTCGCTTTCTTT. It encodes CASSFSTVAFF.

This chain uses TRBV5-4 with TRBJ2-2, with 7 positions matching TRBD1. V dropped 4 bases and J dropped 8; count of bases not matched to a gene: 5. There are 13 residues in the CDR3. Germline V CDR1 and CDR2: SGHNT, YYREEE (reference sequence). CDR3 in DNA: TGTGCCAGCAGCATGACAGGGACAGGGGAGCTGTTTTTT. It translates to CASSMTGTGELFF. Filled out from reference TRBV5-4 and TRBJ2-2, the complete variable domain reads ETGVTQSPTHLIKTRGQQVTLRCSSQSGHNTVSWYQQALGQGPQFIFQYYREEENGRGNFPPRFSGLQFPNYSSELNVNALELDDSALYLCASSMTGTGELFFGEGSRLTVL.

The chain carries TRBV4-1 and TRBJ1-4; perhaps TRBD1 as D (5 bases). Germline CDR1 is MGHRA and CDR2 is YSYEKL. Trimming removed 0 bases at V and 6 bases at J, with 11 bases between. The CDR3 covers 15 residues. The CDR3 bases are TGCGCCAGCAGCCAAGAAGACAGAACACATGAAAAACTGTTTTTT. Amino acids: CASSQEDRTHEKLFF.